This T cell receptor beta chain emerged from a study of cytomegalovirus exposure and HLA in healthy donors. Primers for the PCR totalled 60 Vbeta and 13 Jbeta. Original processing methods: Among the unique TCR beta chains that a later analysis counted, around 82 million in all, 9.5 million to 12 million were shared. Data came from immunoSEQ multiplex PCR; TCRdb stores just in-frame clones and leaves some out. The V and J calls and clone size are taken from that table; D and trimming were inferred from the DNA. The table has some 190,000 clones, 80% to 85% seen once. Germline V gene data show CDR1 as SGHDT and CDR2 as YYEEEE. V was clipped by 1 base and J by 7 bases; unmatched bases: 7. The length of the CDR3 is 14 residues. Concerning this clone itself: Its antigen remains unidentified.

The donors comprised healthy bone marrow donors. Findings and caveats of the study: As a later analysis showed, several of the most significant clusters appeared to be linked to common viral pathogens. Reports showed the classifier diagnosing cytomegalovirus status with high specificity and sensitivity.

The specimen was PBMCs. The TCR comes from a boy aged 2 to 9 in good health and CMV-seronegative. The chain employs TRBV5-6 and TRBJ2-5, with 7 positions matching TRBD1. In nucleotides, the CDR3 is TGTGCCAGCAGCTTGCCCGGGACAGCAGCGACCCAGTACTTC. This encodes CASSLPGTAATQYF.